The 13 T cell receptor beta chains below were found in one sample sequenced in a study of neurological immune-mediated disorders. TCRdb fed the 5' RACE reads into MiXCR, producing one record per CDR3 protein. The table has around 67,000 distinct CDR3 sequences, around 5% seen once. Specimen: PBMCs. These TCRs come from a man aged 18 to 35 with multiple sclerosis.

This clonotype was picked up many times. A much larger clone differs by one base, so this may be a read error. The chain uses TRBV20-1 and TRBJ1-1; a weak D match, TRBD1 (5 bases). The germline V and J ends were trimmed by 1 base and 1 base, with 10 bases remaining between them. CDR3 length: 14 amino acids. Germline V gives CDR1 DFQATT, CDR2 SNEGSKA (reference sequence). The CDR3 sequence is CSARAGKENTEAFF. CDR3 nucleotide sequence: TGCAGTGCTAGAGCAGGGAAAGAGAACACTGAAGCTTTCTTT.

This clonotype was recorded many times. The chain employs TRBV7-2 and TRBJ2-7, with D possibly called TRBD1 or TRBD2 (5 bases each). Trimming stripped 3 bases from V and 3 bases from J, with 9 bases between. This CDR3 region has 13 residues. CDR1 is SGHTA, CDR2 FQGNSA, per germline. CDR3 coding DNA: TGTGCCAGCAGCTTTATGAGGGGCTACGAGCAGTACTTC. Translation gives CASSFMRGYEQYF.

This clonotype came up a few times. V gene TRBV7-2 combines with J gene TRBJ1-5; D gene uncertain. The V and J ends lost 4 bases and 6 bases respectively, with 10 bases between them. This CDR3 contains 13 residues. Germline lookup yields CDR1 SGHTA and CDR2 FQGNSA. As DNA, the CDR3 is TGTGCCAGCAGCTCGGTGGGCGGTCAGCCCCAGCATTTT. Protein: CASSSVGGQPQHF.

This clonotype showed up just a few times. The chain carries TRBV6-2 or TRBV6-3 and TRBJ2-4, with TRBD1 identical over 7 bases. CDR1 MNHEY and CDR2 SVGEGT come from the germline V gene. CDR3 size: 17 residues. The V segment lost 2 bases and the J segment 0 bases; nucleotides outside the gene matches: 7. DNA of the CDR3: TGTGCCAGCAGTTACCCGGCGGACAGGCTAGCCAAAAACATTCAGTACTTC. Residues: CASSYPADRLAKNIQYF.

This clonotype has only a few counts. This may arise from a read error, as a much more abundant clone is one base away. The chain has TRBV12-3 or TRBV12-4 and TRBJ2-1, with D possibly TRBD1 on 5 matching bases. The CDR3 totals 12 residues. Trimming took 4 bases from V and 12 from J, leaving 13 bases between them. The CDR3 loop reads CASSSSGLGQFF. CDR3 nucleotide sequence: TGTGCCAGCAGTTCTTCAGGGTTAGGGCAGTTCTTC.

This clonotype was seen many times. The V gene is TRBV5-1, the J gene TRBJ1-2; D uncertain. The CDR3 extends over 14 amino acids. CDR1 and CDR2 from the germline V gene are SGHRS and YFSETQ. Trimming took 1 base from V and 4 from J, leaving 11 bases between them. CDR3 DNA sequence: TGCGCCAGCAGCTTGCTCGGTGCAGTCTATGGCTACACCTTC. Its translation is CASSLLGAVYGYTF.

This clonotype was counted ten times or more. This chain joins TRBV4-2 and TRBJ1-1, with 7 nucleotides matching TRBD1. Germline V CDR1 and CDR2: LGHNA, YNFKEQ. This CDR3 has 16 residues. V gave up 3 bases and J gave up 3 bases; unmatched junction bases: 10. CDR3 region: CASSQRRQGRHTEAFF. The CDR3 DNA is TGTGCCAGCAGCCAGAGAAGACAGGGACGGCACACTGAAGCTTTCTTT.

This clonotype has ten or more counts. V usage is TRBV20-1 and J usage is TRBJ2-1; TRBD2 matches 11 bases. The CDR3 is 14 amino acids. V shed 5 bases and J 5 bases; nucleotides not matched to a gene: 5. Per the germline V gene, CDR1 is DFQATT and CDR2 is SNEGSKA (reference sequence). For the CDR3, the DNA is TGCAGTGCTGTTAGCGGGGGGGCCCACAATGAGCAGTTCTTC. Protein sequence: CSAVSGGAHNEQFF.

This clonotype was counted many times. The V and J genes are TRBV9 and TRBJ2-3; perhaps TRBD1 as D (5 bases). The germline CDR1 and CDR2 sequences are SGDLS and YYNGEE. V lost 2 bases to trimming and J lost 0 bases, with 16 bases between them. CDR3 size: 17 residues. The CDR3 here is CASSVGVDSRSTDTQYF. The CDR3, as DNA: TGTGCCAGCAGCGTCGGAGTCGACAGCCGTAGCACAGATACGCAGTATTTT.

This clonotype was observed many times. The chain links TRBV9 to TRBJ2-4, with 9 nucleotides matching TRBD2. This CDR3 contains 13 residues. CDR1 and CDR2 (germline): SGDLS, YYNGEE. V lost 0 bases and J lost 13; bases outside the gene matches: 5. This chain's CDR3 is CASSVALAGLQYF. CDR3 coding DNA: TGTGCCAGCAGCGTAGCACTAGCGGGCCTCCAGTACTTC.

This clonotype was recorded at least ten times. CDR3 coding DNA: TGCGCCAGCAGCGAGGTAGACAGCCAAGAGACCCAGTACTTC. Translating gives CASSEVDSQETQYF. The chain is built from TRBV5-1 and TRBJ2-5; D possibly corresponds to TRBD1 (5 bases). Germline V lookup: CDR1 SGHRS, CDR2 YFSETQ. This CDR3 is built from 14 residues. V lost 4 bases and J lost 1, with 11 bases in between.

This clonotype came up many times. This chain connects TRBV7-8 to TRBJ2-2; 7 bases are a match to TRBD2. CDR1 is SGHVS and CDR2 is FQNEAQ in the germline V gene. V lost 3 bases and J lost 6; bases outside the gene matches: 7. The CDR3 extends over 15 amino acids. The CDR3, as DNA: TGTGCCAGCAGCTTGCGGGCGGGAGTGTCCGGGGAGCTGTTTTTT. This gives the protein CASSLRAGVSGELFF.

This clonotype was observed many times. The chain uses TRBV27 and TRBJ2-7; weak D call: TRBD1 (6 bases). Germline CDR1 and CDR2: MNHEY and SMNVEV (reference sequence). The CDR3 covers 18 residues. V was shortened by 3 bases and J by 3 bases, with 24 bases between the two germline ends. As DNA, the CDR3 is TGTGCCAGCAGTTTCATCGGACAGACGCTACCGACCAACTACGAGCAGTACTTC. As protein: CASSFIGQTLPTNYEQYF.